This TCR beta chain is drawn from a study of T cells after yellow fever vaccination. Study in general: Those fractions that held only low numbers of cells were prepared using the SMART-Seq v4 Ultra Low Input RNA kit.

The authors made TCR cDNA by 5'RACE template switching, adding a universal primer site and UMIs. In TCRdb, the 5' RACE reads were re-called with MiXCR into one record per CDR3 protein. Among under 400,000 distinct CDR3 sequences listed, under 14% were seen once. V gave up 2 bases and J gave up 5 bases; unmatched junction bases: 6. The V gene's germline CDR1 is MNHNS and CDR2 SASEGT. The CDR3 is 15 residues long. V usage is TRBV6-1 and J usage is TRBJ2-7, with TRBD1 matching over 10 bases. The TCR sequence derives from a man aged 18-30 years who received the YFV17D yellow fever vaccine. Here the sequenced sample was PBMCs, taken on the day of the first yellow fever vaccination. The CDR3 sequence is CASSERGDRGDEQYF. CDR3 in DNA: TGTGCCAGCAGTGAACGGGGGGACAGGGGCGACGAGCAGTACTTC.